In its sample, the clone carrying this T cell receptor (beta chain) was seen many times. Antigen specificity is unknown. Regions amplified from RNA transcripts were the TCR beta CDR3 regions. First-round RT-PCR of the TCR CDR3 relied on the HTBI primer set. TCRdb reprocessed the multiplex PCR reads with MiXCR, giving one entry per CDR3 protein. Here the sample spans some 570,000 distinct CDR3 sequences, about 14% being singletons. A Clinical Activity Score of at least 3, a NOSPECS grade of at least 4 and a duration under 3 months were recorded in the ophthalmopathy patients. Using around 10 ml of fresh peripheral blood, PBMCs were prepared. This sample stems from a study of T cells in Graves' hyperthyroidism and ophthalmopathy. Whole-study context: Before any treatment, at initial diagnosis, peripheral blood was collected.

Study-wide results and limits: Blood also carried most thyroid clonotypes expanded above 0.001.

CDR3 length: 12 residues. The V end lost 0 bases, the J end lost 6 bases, and 8 bases lay between the germline ends. CDR1 and CDR2 (germline): DFQATT, SNEGSKA (reference sequence). The TCR was taken from a woman between 18 and 29 years old with Graves' ophthalmopathy. J is TRBJ1-1 and V is TRBV20-1; D unclear. Sample: blood. The CDR3 spells CSARESGAEAFF. CDR3 coding DNA: TGCAGTGCTAGAGAATCAGGAGCTGAAGCTTTCTTT.